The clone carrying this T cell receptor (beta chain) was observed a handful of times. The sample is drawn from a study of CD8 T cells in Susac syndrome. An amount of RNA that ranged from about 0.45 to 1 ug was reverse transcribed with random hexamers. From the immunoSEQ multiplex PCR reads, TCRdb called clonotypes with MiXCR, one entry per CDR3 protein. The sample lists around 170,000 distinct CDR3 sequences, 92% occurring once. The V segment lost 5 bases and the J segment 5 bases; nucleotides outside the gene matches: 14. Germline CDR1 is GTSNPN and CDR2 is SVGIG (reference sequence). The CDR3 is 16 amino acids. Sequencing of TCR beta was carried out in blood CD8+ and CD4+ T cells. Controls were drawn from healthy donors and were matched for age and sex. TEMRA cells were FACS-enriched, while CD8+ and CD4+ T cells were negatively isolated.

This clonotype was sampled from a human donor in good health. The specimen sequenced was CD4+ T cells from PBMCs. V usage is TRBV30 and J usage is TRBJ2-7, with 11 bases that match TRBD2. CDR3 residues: CAWETRLAGNLDEQYF. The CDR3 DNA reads TGTGCCTGGGAAACGAGACTAGCGGGGAATTTGGACGAGCAGTACTTC.